The present TCR beta chain was sequenced within a study of patients and donors after allogeneic stem cell transplantation. TCRdb redid the calling of the RT-PCR reads with MiXCR, one entry per CDR3 protein. The table has 920,000 or so distinct CDR3 sequences, about a sixth seen once. Trimming took 4 bases from V and 1 from J; bases not matched to a gene: 4. The CDR3 contains 14 residues. CDR1 is SGHRS, CDR2 YFSETQ, per germline. This TCR was recovered from a human donor who was either an allogeneic HSCT recipient or a stem cell or donor lymphocyte infusion donor (not recorded which). It is not recorded whose cells these are; they may come from a transplant donor. V and J are TRBV5-1 and TRBJ2-5; 7 nucleotides match TRBD1. The specimen sequenced was blood, either unsorted or a sorted T cell fraction (not recorded which). The CDR3 loop reads CASSTGQTQETQYF. The CDR3 DNA follows: TGCGCCAGCAGCACGGGACAGACCCAAGAGACCCAGTACTTC.